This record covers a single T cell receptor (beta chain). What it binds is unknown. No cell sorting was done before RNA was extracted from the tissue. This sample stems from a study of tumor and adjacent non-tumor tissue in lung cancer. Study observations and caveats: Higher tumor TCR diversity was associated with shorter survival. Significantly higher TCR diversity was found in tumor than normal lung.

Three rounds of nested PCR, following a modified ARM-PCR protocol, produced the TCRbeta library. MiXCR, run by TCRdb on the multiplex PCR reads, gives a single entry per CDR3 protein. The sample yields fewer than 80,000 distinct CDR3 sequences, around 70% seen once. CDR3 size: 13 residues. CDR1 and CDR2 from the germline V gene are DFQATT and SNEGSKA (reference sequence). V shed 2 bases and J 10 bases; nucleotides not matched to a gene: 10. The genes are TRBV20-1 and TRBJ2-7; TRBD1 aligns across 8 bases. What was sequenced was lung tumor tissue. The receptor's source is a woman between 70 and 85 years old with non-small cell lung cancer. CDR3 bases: TGCAGTGCTAGATGGGCAGGGGGCGACGGACAGTACTTC. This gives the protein CSARWAGGDGQYF.